There are a few counts of the clone carrying this TCR beta chain. Per the original methods: Reference gene primer amplification gave estimated nucleated cell counts. This table comes from immunoSEQ multiplex PCR, and its TCRdb copy is limited to in-frame clones, with some not included. That table furnishes V, J and clone size, whereas the DNA furnished D and trimming. The table lists some 140,000 clones, over 65% of them singletons. This sample was taken from a study of blood T cell repertoires in COVID-19. Study as a whole: COVID-19 samples collected from the United States, Italy and Spain covered acute and convalescent phases. T cells, B-cell-depleted T cells, or PBMCs provided the cDNA or gDNA that served as material.

Germline V gene sequence: CDR1 SGHRS, CDR2 YFSETQ. This CDR3 has 17 residues. V was pared by 3 bases and J by 1 base, with 18 bases between. The sample comprised peripheral blood. This sequence joins TRBV5-1 and TRBJ2-3; D perhaps matches TRBD2 (6 bases). This clonotype was sampled from a man aged 80 or over with acute or convalescent COVID-19. The CDR3 region has the DNA TGCGCCAGCAGCTCCCAACCTGGAGGGGTGGGCACAGATACGCAGTATTTT. Translated: CASSSQPGGVGTDTQYF.